Listed below are T cell receptor beta chains from one sample, sequenced in a study of shared clonotypes between healthy human individuals. Measured with immunoSEQ multiplex PCR; TCRdb has only the in-frame clones, and not every one. The table shows roughly 1,000,000 clones, with approximately 78% occurring only once. The sequenced sample consisted of memory CD4+ T cells from PBMCs. The receptors were sampled from a man between 18 and 35 years old in good health. Some clones in this sample may be carry-over from other donors' samples. Both conserved end residues are part of each CDR3. A D gene is named only where the DNA matches it firmly. Clone size appears in some rows only: once, few, many, or a class for an expanded clone.

V	size	J	D	DNA	CDR3
TRBV5-1	.	TRBJ2-5	TRBD2	TGCGCCAGCAGGCCGGGACTAGCGGGGCAAGAGACCCAGTACTTC	CASRPGLAGQETQYF
TRBV20-1	.	TRBJ2-1	.	TGCAGTGCTAGAGACGTAGAGCAGTTCTTC	CSARDVEQFF
TRBV5-8	many	TRBJ2-7	TRBD2	TGTGCCAGCAGCTTATTAGAGGATGGCGGGAGGGGCTACGAGCAGTACTTC	CASSLLEDGGRGYEQYF
TRBV7-9	few	TRBJ1-2	.	TGTGCCAGCAGCCCGCAGGGAACCTATGGCTACACCTTC	CASSPQGTYGYTF
TRBV18	.	TRBJ2-7	.	TGTGCCAGCTCACCATCTCTGGCAGGGGACTACGAGCAGTACTTC	CASSPSLAGDYEQYF
TRBV6-1	once	TRBJ1-1	.	TGTGCCAGCAGTGAATCGGACCTGAACACTGAAGCTTTCTTT	CASSESDLNTEAFF
TRBV4-1	.	TRBJ2-2	.	TGCGCCAGCAGCCACCCCAGCTTACGGAACACCGGGGAGCTGTTTTTT	CASSHPSLRNTGELFF
TRBV28	many	TRBJ2-3	TRBD2	TGTGCCAGCAGTCTGACTAGCGGGGAGAGCACAGATACGCAGTATTTT	CASSLTSGESTDTQYF
TRBV7-9	.	TRBJ1-1	.	TGTGCCGGCAGCCTCAGCCCCGACACTGAAGCTTTCTTT	CAGSLSPDTEAFF
TRBV5-4	.	TRBJ2-5	.	TGTGCCAGCAGCCCGAGAGAGACCCAGTACTTC	CASSPRETQYF
TRBV5-1	.	TRBJ1-3	.	TGCGCCAGCAGCTTGACGGGATTCTCTGGAAACACCATATATTTT	CASSLTGFSGNTIYF
TRBV19	.	TRBJ2-6	.	TGTGCCAGTCGGAGGCAGAGCTCTGGGGCCAACGTCCTGACTTTC	CASRRQSSGANVLTF
TRBV4-2	.	TRBJ2-7	.	TGTGCCAGCAGCCAAGATCTCGGGAGTACGGAAGAGCAGTACTTC	CASSQDLGSTEEQYF
TRBV7-3	.	TRBJ1-1	TRBD1	TGTGCCAGCAGCTTATCAGGGGGGAACACTGAAGCTTTCTTT	CASSLSGGNTEAFF
TRBV5-1	.	TRBJ1-2	.	TGCGCCAGCAGCTTAACAGAACTCAACTATGGCTACACCTTC	CASSLTELNYGYTF
TRBV6-5	.	TRBJ1-1	.	TGTGCCAGCAGTTACAACCGACGTTTCACTGAAGCTTTCTTT	CASSYNRRFTEAFF
TRBV5-1	.	TRBJ2-2	TRBD1	TGCGCCAGCAGCTTCACCGGGACAGGGGGCGGGATGACCGGGGAGCTGTTTTTT	CASSFTGTGGGMTGELFF
TRBV30	once	TRBJ1-2	.	TGTGCCTGGAGTCTGAGGAATAACTATGGCTACACCTTC	CAWSLRNNYGYTF
TRBV6-5	.	TRBJ2-5	.	TGTGCCAGCAGTTATGGCTTCGGGGAGACCCAGTACTTC	CASSYGFGETQYF
TRBV9	.	TRBJ2-3	.	TGTGCCAGCAGCGTAATTTCGGGACTTAGCACAGATACGCAGTATTTT	CASSVISGLSTDTQYF
TRBV25-1	.	TRBJ1-1	.	TGTGCCAGCAGCGGCCGTACGAACACTGAAGCTTTCTTT	CASSGRTNTEAFF
TRBV7-2	.	TRBJ1-1	.	TGTGCCAGCAGCTTTACCACAACCAACACTGAAGCTTTCTTT	CASSFTTTNTEAFF
TRBV28	few	TRBJ1-1	TRBD1	TGTGCCACCAAAGCAGGGGGCCTACCCGAAGCTTTCTTT	CATKAGGLPEAFF
TRBV5-4	.	TRBJ2-1	TRBD2	TGTGCCAGCAGCTGGACCGGGACTAGCGGAAGGGAGCAGTTCTTC	CASSWTGTSGREQFF
TRBV18	.	TRBJ1-4	.	TGTGCCAGCTCACCAACCCGGGGTGAGGGTAAACTGTTTTTT	CASSPTRGEGKLFF
TRBV28	.	TRBJ2-7	.	TGTGCCAGCAGTTCCTATCAAAACCCGGACTACGAGCAGTACTTC	CASSSYQNPDYEQYF
TRBV7-3	.	TRBJ2-3	TRBD2	TGTGCCAGCAGATTGACTAGCGTGGGAGGACCCACAGATACGCAGTATTTT	CASRLTSVGGPTDTQYF
TRBV5-6	few	TRBJ2-1	TRBD2	TGTGCCAGCAGCTCACTAGCGGGAGGATCCTACAATGAGCAGTTCTTC	CASSSLAGGSYNEQFF
TRBV7-2	once	TRBJ2-7	.	TGTGCCAGCAGCCGCACGGGAAATGCCTACGAGCAGTACTTC	CASSRTGNAYEQYF
TRBV2	.	TRBJ2-7	.	TGTGCCAGCGCCGTGGGGGTCTCCTACGAGCAGTACTTC	CASAVGVSYEQYF
TRBV2	.	TRBJ1-1	.	TGTGCCAGCAGTGCGGCGATAGTCTACACTGAAGCTTTCTTT	CASSAAIVYTEAFF
TRBV7-2	.	TRBJ2-7	TRBD1	TGTGCCAGCAGCCGAGACAGGGGTGAATCCTACGAGCAGTACTTC	CASSRDRGESYEQYF
TRBV25-1	.	TRBJ2-7	.	TGTGCCAGCAGACTAGGGGCCACCTACGAGCAGTACTTC	CASRLGATYEQYF
TRBV4-2	.	TRBJ2-7	.	TGTGCCAGCAGCCGGGAAGGGAATAGCGACTACGAGCAGTACTTC	CASSREGNSDYEQYF
TRBV5-8	.	TRBJ2-7	.	TGTGCCAGCACCACCGCGGGGTCGTACGAGCAGTACTTC	CASTTAGSYEQYF
TRBV27	few	TRBJ2-5	TRBD2	TGTGCCAGCAGTTTCAGCGGGAGGTCTCAAGAGACCCAGTACTTC	CASSFSGRSQETQYF
TRBV18	.	TRBJ1-2	.	TGTGCCAGCTCATCAGTAGAGTCGAACTATGGCTACACCTTC	CASSSVESNYGYTF
TRBV5-1	.	TRBJ2-7	TRBD2	TGCGCCAGCAGCAGGCAGTCTAGCGGGAGTGCCTACGAGCAGTACTTC	CASSRQSSGSAYEQYF
TRBV7-8	many	TRBJ2-7	.	TGTGCCAGCAGCCCATTTCTCCGGGCCCAATTCGGCGAGCAGTACTTC	CASSPFLRAQFGEQYF
TRBV28	.	TRBJ1-4	TRBD1	TGTGCCAGTACTACCCCGGGACAGGGGGCTGAAAAACTGTTTTTT	CASTTPGQGAEKLFF
TRBV18	many	TRBJ2-1	TRBD2	TGTGCCAGCTCACGCGGGACTAGCGGTGCCTACAATGAGCAGTTCTTC	CASSRGTSGAYNEQFF
TRBV5-6	.	TRBJ1-3	.	TGTGCCAGCAGCTTGGTGACAGGCTCTGGAAACACCATATATTTT	CASSLVTGSGNTIYF
TRBV29-1	.	TRBJ1-5	.	TGCAGCGTTGCCAGCGGCAATCAGCCCCAGCATTTT	CSVASGNQPQHF
TRBV5-1	few	TRBJ1-5	TRBD1	TGCGCCAGCAGCGCCTCGACAGGGGCGGATCAGCCCCAGCATTTT	CASSASTGADQPQHF
TRBV5-1	.	TRBJ2-5	.	TGCGCCAGCAGCTTGGGGGGGTTATCGGAGACCCAGTACTTC	CASSLGGLSETQYF